This TCR beta chain was profiled in a study of cytomegalovirus exposure and HLA in healthy donors. All the people who gave samples were healthy bone marrow donors. PCR employed 60 Vbeta and 13 Jbeta primers. The assay was immunoSEQ multiplex PCR, and TCRdb's table has in-frame clones only and misses some. The sample includes about 100,000 clones, over 75% of them seen just once. The V gene's germline CDR1 is SGHTA and CDR2 FQGNSA. This CDR3 is 13 amino acids long. V was shortened by 3 bases and J by 4 bases, with 6 bases between the two germline ends. The receptor's source is a man in his 60s in good health and CMV-seropositive. This chain links TRBV7-2 with TRBJ2-2; D is possibly TRBD2 (6 bases). The sample taken for sequencing was PBMCs. The CDR3 reads CASSFGGTGELFF. DNA of the CDR3: TGTGCCAGCAGCTTCGGGGGCACCGGGGAGCTGTTTTTT.